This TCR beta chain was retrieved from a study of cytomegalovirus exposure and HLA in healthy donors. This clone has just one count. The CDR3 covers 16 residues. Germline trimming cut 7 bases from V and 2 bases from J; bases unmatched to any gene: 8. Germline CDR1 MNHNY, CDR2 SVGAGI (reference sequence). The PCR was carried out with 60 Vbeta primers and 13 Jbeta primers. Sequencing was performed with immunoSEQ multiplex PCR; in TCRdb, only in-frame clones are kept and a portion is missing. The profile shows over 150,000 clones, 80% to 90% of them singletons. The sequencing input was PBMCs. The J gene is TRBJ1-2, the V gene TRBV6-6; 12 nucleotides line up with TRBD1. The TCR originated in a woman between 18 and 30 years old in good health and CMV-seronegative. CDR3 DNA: TGTGCCAGCATGGGACAGGGGGCGCAGGACAACTATGGCTACACCTTC. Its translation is CASMGQGAQDNYGYTF.